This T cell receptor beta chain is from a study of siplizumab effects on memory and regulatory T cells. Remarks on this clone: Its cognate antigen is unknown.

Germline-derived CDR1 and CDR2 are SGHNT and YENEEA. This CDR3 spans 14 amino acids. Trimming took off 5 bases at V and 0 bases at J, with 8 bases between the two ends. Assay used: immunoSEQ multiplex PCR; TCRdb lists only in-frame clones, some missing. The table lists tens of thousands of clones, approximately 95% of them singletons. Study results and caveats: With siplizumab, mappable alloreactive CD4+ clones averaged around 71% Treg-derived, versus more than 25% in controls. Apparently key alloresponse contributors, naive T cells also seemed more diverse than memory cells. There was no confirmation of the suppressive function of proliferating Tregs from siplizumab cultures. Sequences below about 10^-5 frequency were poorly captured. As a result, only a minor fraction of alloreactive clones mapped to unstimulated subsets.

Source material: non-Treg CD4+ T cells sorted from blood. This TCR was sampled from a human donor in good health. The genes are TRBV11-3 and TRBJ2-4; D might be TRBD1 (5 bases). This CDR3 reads CASSKTGAKNIQYF. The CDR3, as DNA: TGTGCCAGCAGCAAAACAGGAGCCAAAAACATTCAGTACTTC.